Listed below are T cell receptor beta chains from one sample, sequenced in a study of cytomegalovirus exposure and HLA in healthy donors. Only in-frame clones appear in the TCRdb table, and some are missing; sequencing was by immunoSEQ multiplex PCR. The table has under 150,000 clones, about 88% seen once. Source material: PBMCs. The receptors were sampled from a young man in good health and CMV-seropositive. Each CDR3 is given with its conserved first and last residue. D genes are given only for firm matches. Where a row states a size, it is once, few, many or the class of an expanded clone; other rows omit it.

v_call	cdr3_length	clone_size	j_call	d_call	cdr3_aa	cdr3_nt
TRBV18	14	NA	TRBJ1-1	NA	CASSPDRRPAEAFF	TGTGCCAGCTCACCAGACAGACGCCCCGCTGAAGCTTTCTTT
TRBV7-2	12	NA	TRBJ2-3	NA	CASRSRVDTQYF	TGTGCCAGCAGATCTCGGGTGGATACGCAGTATTTT
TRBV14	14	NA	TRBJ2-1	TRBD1	CASNPGQGLGEQFF	TGTGCCAGCAACCCGGGACAGGGTTTGGGTGAGCAGTTCTTC
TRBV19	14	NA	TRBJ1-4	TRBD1	CASRTGATNEKLFF	TGTGCCAGTAGGACAGGGGCAACTAATGAAAAACTGTTTTTT
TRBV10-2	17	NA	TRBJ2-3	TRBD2	CASLGLAGGRGGDTQYF	TGCGCCAGCTTGGGACTAGCGGGGGGGCGAGGAGGTGATACGCAGTATTTT
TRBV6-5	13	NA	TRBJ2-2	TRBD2	CASWGGDTGELFF	TGTGCCAGCTGGGGGGGGGACACCGGGGAGCTGTTTTTT
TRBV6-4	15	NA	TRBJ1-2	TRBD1	CASSDGNRGIGGYTF	TGTGCCAGCAGTGACGGGAACAGGGGGATTGGTGGCTACACCTTC
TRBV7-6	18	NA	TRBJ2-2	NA	CASSLPRGGRQNTGELFF	TGTGCCAGCAGCTTACCCCGAGGGGGAAGGCAGAACACCGGGGAGCTGTTTTTT
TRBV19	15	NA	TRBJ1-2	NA	CASSMISRGSSGYTF	TGTGCCAGTAGTATGATAAGCAGGGGATCGAGTGGCTACACCTTC
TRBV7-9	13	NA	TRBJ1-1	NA	CASSFQQQTEAFF	TGTGCCAGCAGCTTCCAACAGCAGACTGAAGCTTTCTTT
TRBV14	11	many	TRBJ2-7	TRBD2	CASSPGREQYF	TGTGCCAGCAGCCCCGGGAGGGAGCAGTACTTC
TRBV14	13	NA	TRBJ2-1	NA	CASSQDPYNEQFF	TGTGCCAGCAGCCAAGACCCTTACAATGAGCAGTTCTTC
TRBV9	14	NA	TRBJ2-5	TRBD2	CASSVREYQETQYF	TGTGCCAGCAGCGTGCGGGAGTACCAAGAGACCCAGTACTTC
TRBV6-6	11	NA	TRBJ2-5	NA	CASSSRETQYF	TGTGCCAGCAGTTCGAGGGAGACCCAGTACTTC
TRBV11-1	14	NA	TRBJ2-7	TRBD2	CASSLEAGAYEQYF	TGTGCCAGCAGCTTAGAGGCGGGAGCCTACGAGCAGTACTTC
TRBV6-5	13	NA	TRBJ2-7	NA	CASTEGVAYEQYF	TGTGCCAGCACCGAGGGAGTGGCCTACGAGCAGTACTTC
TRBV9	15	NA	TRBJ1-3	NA	CASSVEAAPGNTIYF	TGTGCCAGCAGCGTAGAAGCAGCGCCTGGAAACACCATATATTTT
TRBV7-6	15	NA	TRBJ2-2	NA	CASSSQGWATGELFF	TGTGCCAGCAGCTCTCAGGGATGGGCCACCGGGGAGCTGTTTTTT
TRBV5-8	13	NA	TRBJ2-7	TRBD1	CASSLDRGHEQYF	TGTGCCAGCAGCTTGGACAGGGGACACGAGCAGTACTTC
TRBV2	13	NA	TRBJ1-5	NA	CASSVGGHRPQHF	TGTGCCAGCAGTGTAGGCGGTCATCGGCCCCAGCATTTT
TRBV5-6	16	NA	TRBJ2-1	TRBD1	CASSLRRDRSYNEQFF	TGTGCCAGCAGCTTGCGCCGGGACAGATCATACAATGAGCAGTTCTTC
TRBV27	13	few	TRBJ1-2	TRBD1	CASSSRDRNGYTF	TGTGCCAGCAGTTCCCGGGACAGAAACGGCTACACCTTC
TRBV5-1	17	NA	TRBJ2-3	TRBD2	CASSYHVAGGLTDTQYF	TGCGCCAGCAGCTACCACGTAGCGGGGGGGCTAACAGATACGCAGTATTTT
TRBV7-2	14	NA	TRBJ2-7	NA	CASSYPLRWYEQYF	TGTGCCAGCAGCTACCCCCTTCGGTGGTACGAGCAGTACTTC
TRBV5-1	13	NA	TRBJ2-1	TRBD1	CASRGTGGMRQFF	TGCGCCAGCAGGGGGACAGGGGGCATGAGGCAGTTCTTC
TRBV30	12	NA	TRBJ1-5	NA	CAWSIGNQPQHF	TGTGCCTGGAGCATAGGCAATCAGCCCCAGCATTTT
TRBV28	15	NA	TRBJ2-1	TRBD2	CASSPAIAGGNEQFF	TGTGCCAGCAGTCCCGCGATAGCGGGGGGCAATGAGCAGTTCTTC
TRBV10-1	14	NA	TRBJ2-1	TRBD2	CASSSRGGRNEQFF	TGCGCCAGCAGTTCCCGGGGAGGGAGGAATGAGCAGTTCTTC
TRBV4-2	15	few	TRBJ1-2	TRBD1	CASSHPATGGGSYTF	TGTGCCAGCAGCCACCCGGCCACAGGGGGCGGAAGCTACACCTTC
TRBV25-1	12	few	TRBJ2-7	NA	CASSSRVYEQYF	TGTGCCAGCAGTTCGCGGGTCTACGAGCAGTACTTC
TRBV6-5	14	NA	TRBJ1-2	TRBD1	CASSLTGTGYGYTF	TGTGCCAGCAGCCTGACCGGGACAGGCTATGGCTACACCTTC
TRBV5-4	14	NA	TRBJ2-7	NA	CASSVSSGYYEQYF	TGTGCCAGCAGCGTGAGTTCAGGATACTACGAGCAGTACTTC
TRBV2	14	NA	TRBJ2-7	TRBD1	CASKGDRSSYEQYF	TGTGCCAGCAAGGGGGACAGGAGCTCCTACGAGCAGTACTTC
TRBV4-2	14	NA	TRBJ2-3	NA	CASSRGQSTDTQYF	TGTGCCAGCAGCCGGGGACAAAGCACAGATACGCAGTATTTT
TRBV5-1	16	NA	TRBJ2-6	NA	CASSLAVVSGANVLTF	TGCGCCAGCAGCTTGGCAGTGGTCTCTGGGGCCAACGTCCTGACTTTC
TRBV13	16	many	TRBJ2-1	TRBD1	CASSNRGSKSYNEQFF	TGTGCCAGCAGTAACAGGGGAAGCAAGTCCTACAATGAGCAGTTCTTC
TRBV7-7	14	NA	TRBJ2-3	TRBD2	CASSSSGKADTQYF	TGTGCTAGCAGCTCTAGCGGGAAGGCAGATACGCAGTATTTT
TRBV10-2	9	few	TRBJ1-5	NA	CAGGGTSHF	TGCGCCGGGGGGGGCACCAGCCATTTT
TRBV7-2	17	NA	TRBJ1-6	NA	CASSFRSTSSYNSPLHF	TGTGCCAGCAGCTTTCGGTCCACGAGCTCCTATAATTCACCCCTCCACTTT
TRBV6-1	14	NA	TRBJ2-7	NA	CASSGTGISYEQYF	TGTGCCAGCAGTGGAACAGGGATCTCCTACGAGCAGTACTTC
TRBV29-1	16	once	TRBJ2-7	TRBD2	CSVDGLRGRGAYEQYF	TGCAGCGTTGACGGGCTTCGGGGGCGGGGGGCCTACGAGCAGTACTTC